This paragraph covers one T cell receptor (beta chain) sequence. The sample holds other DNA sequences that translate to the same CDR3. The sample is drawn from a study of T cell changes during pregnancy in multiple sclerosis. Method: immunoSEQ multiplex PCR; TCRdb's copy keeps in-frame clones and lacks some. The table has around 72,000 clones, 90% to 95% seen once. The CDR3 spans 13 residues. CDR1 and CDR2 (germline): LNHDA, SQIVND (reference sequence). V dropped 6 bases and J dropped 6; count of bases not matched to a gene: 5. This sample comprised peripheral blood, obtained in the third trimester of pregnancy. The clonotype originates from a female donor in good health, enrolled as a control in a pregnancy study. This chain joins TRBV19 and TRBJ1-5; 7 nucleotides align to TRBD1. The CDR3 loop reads CASSEQGTQPQHF. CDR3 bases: TGTGCCAGTAGCGAACAGGGGACTCAGCCCCAGCATTTT.